This TCR beta chain is from a study of blood T cells in healthy people across ages (dated by TCRdb to 2015 to 2017). About the investigation overall: In model experiments, template switching captured about one uniquely barcoded TCR beta cDNA molecule for every two T cells. To track age-related changes in TCR beta repertoire diversity, the study relied on deep sequencing normalized with unique cDNA molecular identifiers. The donors were divided into four age groups: young (average approximately 15 years), middle-aged (approximately 42), aged (about 56) and long-lived (roughly 86). To avoid experimental bias, donors of different ages were randomly spread across the sequencing lanes. Two additional independent replicas of 1 million unique cDNA reads from the same blood draw were analyzed for two donors (one aged 18 to 30 and one aged 80 or older).

Broader findings and caveats from the paper: Observed TCR beta diversity per million T cells fell roughly linearly with age, and a significant reduction was already apparent by age around 40. Compared with the aged group, more naive CD4+ T cells, fewer expanded clones and increased TCR diversity were shown by the long-lived group, suggesting age selection. There was a strong correlation between observed TCR beta diversity and the percentage of naive T cells measured by flow cytometry. Estimates of total diversity based on one million sequenced T cells were considered lower bounds and underestimates. Because profiling used bulk unsorted PBMCs, naive and antigen-experienced compartments could not be compared conclusively. Because the CMV infection status of the donors was unknown, age-related changes in expanded clonotypes may potentially have been confounded.

Receptors were amplified or captured by 5' RACE. Sequencing used an Illumina HiSeq 2500. A second PCR of roughly 7 to 11 cycles was performed with a sample-barcoded 5' primer and a J-beta primer mix. A unique molecular identifier was introduced onto each TCR beta cDNA molecule by a template-switch 5' adaptor carrying 12 random nucleotides. At least 2.5 million CDR3-containing paired-end reads were obtained from each sample. First-strand cDNA was synthesized from all RNA with the Mint cDNA synthesis kit, primed by a TRBC-specific oligonucleotide. All cDNA was treated with uracil-DNA glycosylase and then went through a first 18-cycle PCR with the universal primers M1SS and BC2_uni_R. Regarding the original processing steps: For normalization, 1 million high-quality reads were randomly selected from each sample, with every read carrying a distinct molecular identifier. Instead of being binned into consensus sequences, reads that shared molecular identifiers were thrown out. CDR3 identification, clonotype clustering and error correction used MiTCR with a Q25 quality threshold and the strictest error-elimination algorithm. A nonparametric unseen species model using Euler transformation provided a lower-bound estimate of total TCR beta diversity. TCRdb trimmed the raw reads at Q25, called clones with MiXCR and kept productive beta chains. Each CDR3 protein gets just one entry, which takes the most common genes and DNA from the rows behind it. The V and J calls were not made by the authors but by TCRdb's processing. For this sample there are roughly 900,000 distinct CDR3 sequences; 25% to 35% appear just once. The top ten clonotypes cover roughly 17% of the sample.

The donors were 40 or so Caucasian individuals from Russia, aged about 6 to 95 years, who were systemically healthy. Each donor gave ten milliliters of peripheral blood, collected into EDTA-treated Vacutainer tubes. PBMCs were isolated by Ficoll-Paque density-gradient centrifugation, with at least 6 million obtained per sample. Total RNA was extracted from PBMCs with Trizol reagent, with at least 5.5 micrograms obtained per sample. For every donor, flow cytometry on a PBMC aliquot measured the percentage of naive CD45RAhigh/CD27high T cells. Taken from cysteine to phenylalanine, the CDR3 has 14 residues. Only the CDR3 part of the read is kept: 42 bases, read in frame from the first base. Per the germline V gene, SGDLS is the CDR1 and YYNGEE is the CDR2. On this clonotype: Its binding antigen is unknown. This may be a read error, as it is one base from a much larger clone.

Sequencing was performed on blood. This sequence was found in an elderly woman in good health. The chain is encoded by TRBV9 joined to TRBJ2-3; the D gene identity is not certain. The sequenced DNA is TGTGCCAGCAGCGTACGAGCTCGCACAGATACGCGGTATTTT. This codes for CASSVRARTDTRYF.